Presented here are 29 T cell receptor beta chains from one specimen sequenced in a study of blood T cell repertoires in COVID-19. Measured with immunoSEQ multiplex PCR; TCRdb has only the in-frame clones, and not every one. The sample holds 70,000 or so clones, 60% to 85% seen once. The specimen was peripheral blood. The receptors derive from a man between 65 and 85 years old with acute or convalescent COVID-19.

This chain uses TRBV2 with TRBJ2-7, with D tentatively TRBD2 (5 bases). Germline V gives CDR1 SNHLY, CDR2 FYNNEI. Trimming removed 4 bases from V and 2 bases from J, with 9 bases in between. This CDR3 contains 13 residues. CDR3 sequence: CASSVDGTYEQYF. The DNA for the CDR3 is TGTGCCAGCAGTGTAGACGGGACCTACGAGCAGTACTTC.

The rearrangement joins TRBV24-1 to TRBJ1-1; D is ambiguous. Germline V gene lookup returns CDR1 KGHDR and CDR2 SFDVKD. V lost 9 bases and J lost 8, with 12 bases in between. The CDR3 contains 11 residues. The CDR3 loop reads CATERGREAFF. The DNA for the CDR3 is TGTGCCACCGAGCGGGGAAGGGAAGCTTTCTTT.

This sequence joins TRBV7-2 and TRBJ1-1, with 7 bases aligning to TRBD1. CDR1 SGHTA and CDR2 FQGNSA come from the germline V gene. The CDR3 is 14 amino acids. Trimming at V came to 4 bases and at J to 7 bases, leaving 9 bases not matched to a gene. The CDR3, as DNA: TGTGCCAGCAGCTCTCGACAGGGTGGGGGTGAAGCTTTCTTT. Its translation is CASSSRQGGGEAFF.

This chain joins TRBV7-9 and TRBJ1-4; D may be TRBD1 (6 bases). This CDR3 comprises 18 residues. V was trimmed by 0 bases and J by 6 bases, leaving 20 bases between them. CDR1 and CDR2 from the germline V gene are SEHNR and FQNEAQ (reference sequence). CDR3 residues: CASSLAISWGQKDEKLFF. CDR3 sequence (DNA): TGTGCCAGCAGCTTAGCAATCTCCTGGGGACAAAAGGATGAAAAACTGTTTTTT.

This clone was seen only a few times. The rearrangement uses TRBV7-9 and TRBJ2-1; D ambiguous. Germline values: CDR1 SEHNR, CDR2 FQNEAQ (reference sequence). The CDR3 covers 13 residues. V lost 5 bases and J lost 5, with 10 bases in between. The CDR3 region has the DNA TGTGCCAGCAGCGCATACAGTGACAATGAGCAGTTCTTC. Protein: CASSAYSDNEQFF.

The rearrangement uses TRBV9 and TRBJ2-7; maybe TRBD1 (6 bases). Germline CDR1 SGDLS, CDR2 YYNGEE. CDR3 length equals 14 residues. Trimming took 2 bases from V and 4 from J, leaving 13 bases between them. The CDR3 sequence is CASSVQGSAYEQYF. In nucleotides, the CDR3 is TGTGCCAGCAGCGTTCAGGGGAGCGCGTACGAGCAGTACTTC.

V is TRBV19 and J is TRBJ2-5; possibly TRBD1 for D (7 bases). Trimming removed 5 bases at V and 5 bases at J, with 21 bases between. Germline lookup yields CDR1 LNHDA and CDR2 SQIVND (reference sequence). The CDR3 sequence is 16 residues long. The CDR3, as DNA: TGTGCCAGTAGTTTCCGGGGGATAGACAGGGTCGAGACCCAGTACTTC. The encoded protein is CASSFRGIDRVETQYF.

This CDR3 is CATSGGHEDEQFF. In DNA, the CDR3 is TGTGCCACCAGTGGCGGACATGAAGATGAGCAGTTCTTC. This chain links TRBV24-1 with TRBJ2-1; possibly TRBD1 for D (5 bases). The CDR3 extends over 13 amino acids. Trimming shortened V by 5 bases and J by 8 bases, and 12 bases separated the two germline ends. Per germline, CDR1 KGHDR and CDR2 SFDVKD.

The genes are TRBV11-1 and TRBJ2-7, with 7 bases identical to TRBD2. This CDR3 has 14 residues. Germline V gene data show CDR1 as SGHAT and CDR2 as FQDESV (reference sequence). V gave up 5 bases and J gave up 4 bases; unmatched junction bases: 8. The CDR3 sequence: CASSGLAGPYEQYF. The CDR3 DNA sequence: TGTGCCAGCAGCGGGTTAGCGGGTCCGTACGAGCAGTACTTC.

The J gene is TRBJ1-5, the V gene TRBV2; D is possibly TRBD1 (5 bases). CDR1 is SNHLY and CDR2 is FYNNEI in the germline V gene. The CDR3 has 13 residues. With 10 bases removed from V and 4 bases from J, the gap between germline ends came to 14 bases. In DNA form, the CDR3 reads TGTGCCATCTCGCAGGGACTGAATCAGCCCCAGCATTTT. Its translation: CAISQGLNQPQHF. The full variable domain, its missing parts supplied by reference TRBV2 and TRBJ1-5, is EPEVTQTPSHQVTQMGQEVILRCVPISNHLYFYWYRQILGQKVEFLVSFYNNEISEKSEIFDDQFSVERPDGSNFTLKIRSTKLEDSAMYFCAISQGLNQPQHFGDGTRLSIL.

This chain connects TRBV19 to TRBJ1-5; perhaps TRBD1 as D (5 bases). CDR1 LNHDA and CDR2 SQIVND come from the germline V gene (reference sequence). Trimming left V 2 bases short and J 4 bases short, with 12 bases between. The CDR3 totals 15 residues. CDR3 amino acids: CASSIRQGGNQPQHF. CDR3 nucleotide sequence: TGTGCCAGTAGTATACGGCAGGGAGGTAATCAGCCCCAGCATTTT.

CDR3 loop: CATSDLSGEGQNTEAFF. The CDR3 DNA follows: TGTGCCACCAGTGATTTGAGTGGAGAGGGCCAGAACACTGAAGCTTTCTTT. The chain carries TRBV24-1 and TRBJ1-1; no definite D call. CDR3 size: 17 residues. Germline assignment: CDR1 KGHDR and CDR2 SFDVKD. Trimming left V 0 bases short and J 1 base short, with 14 bases between.

The V and J genes are TRBV18 and TRBJ1-2, with D uncertain. Trimming pared 1 base from V and 0 bases from J, leaving 15 bases between. Germline V gives CDR1 KGHSH, CDR2 LQKENI. The CDR3 consists of 17 residues. The CDR3 here is CASSPLDYPDSNYGYTF. Written as DNA, the CDR3 is TGTGCCAGCTCACCACTGGATTATCCGGACTCTAACTATGGCTACACCTTC.

The V gene is TRBV7-9, the J gene TRBJ1-5; tentative D call: TRBD1 (5 bases). The CDR3 length is 16 residues. The V and J ends lost 1 base and 5 bases respectively, with 15 bases between them. CDR1 is SEHNR, CDR2 FQNEAQ, per germline (reference sequence). The DNA of the CDR3 is TGTGCCAGCAGCTTAGTCGGGCAGGGCAGGGATCAGCCCCAGCATTTT. As protein: CASSLVGQGRDQPQHF.

This chain joins TRBV7-2 and TRBJ2-4, with D possibly TRBD1 on 7 matching bases. CDR1 is SGHTA and CDR2 is FQGNSA in the germline V gene. The V end lost 6 bases, the J end lost 4 bases, and 19 bases lay between the germline ends. The CDR3 has 16 residues. The CDR3 bases are TGTGCCAGCAGTCCCAGTCAGGGGGGCGCAAAAAACATTCAGTACTTC. Translated: CASSPSQGGAKNIQYF.

In this sample, this clone turned up a few times. V and J are TRBV4-3 and TRBJ1-1; TRBD1 agrees at 7 bases. The CDR3 length is 15 residues. V gave up 1 base and J gave up 6 bases; unmatched junction bases: 8. Germline values: CDR1 LGHNA, CDR2 YSLEER. The CDR3 region is CASSQGGNRGAEAFF. In nucleotides, the CDR3 is TGCGCCAGCAGCCAAGGGGGGAACAGGGGCGCTGAAGCTTTCTTT.

The chain is built from TRBV7-9 and TRBJ1-5; 8 bases align to TRBD1. V lost 5 bases and J lost 2; bases outside the gene matches: 5. Germline values: CDR1 SEHNR, CDR2 FQNEAQ (reference sequence). CDR3 length equals 15 residues. CDR3 sequence (DNA): TGTGCCAGCAGCGGGCCGGGACAGGGCAATCAGCCCCAGCATTTT. It translates to CASSGPGQGNQPQHF.

Concerning this clone: In this CDR3 the conserved last residue, phenylalanine or tryptophan, is missing, so a read error is likely. V and J are TRBV28 and TRBJ1-6; TRBD1 matches 8 bases. Per the germline V gene, CDR1 is MDHEN and CDR2 is SYDVKM. The CDR3 loop spans 15 amino acids. V dropped 8 bases and J dropped 11; count of bases not matched to a gene: 14. CDR3 protein: CASGKPGQELPPLHL. The DNA of the CDR3 is TGTGCCAGCGGCAAACCGGGACAGGAGTTGCCACCCCTCCACCTT.

This rearrangement joins TRBV7-2 to TRBJ2-2; 10 bases fit TRBD2. CDR1 is SGHTA and CDR2 is FQGNSA in the germline V gene. The CDR3 loop spans 16 amino acids. Trimming took 1 base from V and 4 from J; bases not matched to a gene: 3. The CDR3 DNA is TGTGCCAGCAGCTTAGGCCTAGCGGGGGCCACCGGGGAGCTGTTTTTT. Translating gives CASSLGLAGATGELFF. Full variable domain (missing parts from reference TRBV7-2 and TRBJ2-2): GAGVSQSPSNKVTEKGKDVELRCDPISGHTALYWYRQSLGQGLEFLIYFQGNSAPDKSGLPSDRFSAERTGGSVSTLTIQRTQQEDSAVYLCASSLGLAGATGELFFGEGSRLTVL.

Of note for this clone: Other nucleotide sequences in the sample specify the same CDR3. The rearrangement links TRBV10-3 to TRBJ1-5, with 8 bases aligning to TRBD1. J was trimmed by 2 bases and V by 2 bases; bases with no gene match: 2. CDR3 size: 15 residues. Per germline, CDR1 ENHRY and CDR2 SYGVKD. CDR3 in DNA: TGTGCCATCAGTGAGGACAGGGGCGGCAATCAGCCCCAGCATTTT. Translation: CAISEDRGGNQPQHF.

The chain employs TRBV27 and TRBJ2-5; 9 bases fit TRBD1. V shed 4 bases and J 5 bases; nucleotides not matched to a gene: 5. CDR1 and CDR2 (germline): MNHEY, SMNVEV (reference sequence). The CDR3 loop spans 14 amino acids. The CDR3 loop reads CASSSDRGWETQYF. CDR3 nucleotide sequence: TGTGCCAGCAGTTCCGACAGGGGGTGGGAGACCCAGTACTTC.

The rearrangement joins TRBV11-2 to TRBJ1-1; D unresolved. The germline V gene has CDR1 SGHAT and CDR2 FQNNGV. Trimming stripped 1 base from V and 11 bases from J, with 11 bases between. This CDR3 has 12 residues. CDR3 amino acids: CASSLGGSMAFF. DNA of the CDR3: TGTGCCAGCAGCTTAGGAGGGTCCATGGCTTTCTTT.

The chain combines TRBV28 with TRBJ1-2; 8 nucleotides match TRBD1. V was pared by 4 bases and J by 2 bases, with 9 bases of the junction left unmatched. The CDR3 is made up of 16 amino acids. Germline V lookup: CDR1 MDHEN, CDR2 SYDVKM. CDR3 sequence (DNA): TGTGCCAGCAGTTCACTCTCGGGGGACAGGAACTATGGCTACACCTTC. Its protein is CASSSLSGDRNYGYTF.

The sample holds a few counts of this clone. The rearrangement links TRBV5-1 to TRBJ2-5; TRBD2 is a possible D gene (5 bases). Germline V gene lookup returns CDR1 SGHRS and CDR2 YFSETQ. Trimming removed 4 bases from V and 7 bases from J, with 17 bases in between. CDR3 length equals 14 residues. The CDR3 reads CASSLDMGGGTQYF. CDR3 nucleotide sequence: TGCGCCAGCAGCCTGGATATGGGTGGAGGGACCCAGTACTTC.

This clone showed up just a few times. The chain joins TRBV19 to TRBJ2-7; D perhaps matches TRBD2 (5 bases). The V end lost 1 base, the J end lost 5 bases, and 21 bases lay between the germline ends. Germline V CDR1 and CDR2: LNHDA, SQIVND (reference sequence). The CDR3 spans 17 residues. CDR3 sequence: CASSIGTGASYGDEQYF. CDR3 nucleotide sequence: TGTGCCAGTAGTATAGGCACCGGAGCTAGCTATGGTGACGAGCAGTACTTC.

The J gene is TRBJ1-5, the V gene TRBV19; TRBD1 is a possible D gene (5 bases). This CDR3 spans 15 amino acids. The germline V and J ends were trimmed by 0 bases and 1 base, with 7 bases remaining between them. Germline V CDR1 and CDR2: LNHDA, SQIVND (reference sequence). CDR3 DNA: TGTGCCAGTAGTATAGAGGAGGGGAGCAATCAGCCCCAGCATTTT. Its translation: CASSIEEGSNQPQHF.

The rearrangement uses TRBV11-1 and TRBJ1-5; perhaps TRBD1 as D (5 bases). The CDR3 totals 15 residues. V gave up 2 bases and J gave up 4 bases, with 12 bases separating them. Per germline, CDR1 SGHAT and CDR2 FQDESV (reference sequence). The CDR3 protein is CASSLSAGRNQPQHF. The CDR3 bases are TGTGCCAGCAGCTTATCGGCAGGGCGGAATCAGCCCCAGCATTTT.

V gene TRBV7-9 combines with J gene TRBJ2-5, with D possibly TRBD2 on 5 matching bases. The CDR3 spans 14 residues. CDR1 is SEHNR, CDR2 FQNEAQ, per germline (reference sequence). Deletions cut 0 bases from V and 1 base from J, with 6 bases between. The CDR3 sequence: CASSLAGIQETQYF. The CDR3 DNA reads TGTGCCAGCAGCTTAGCCGGGATCCAAGAGACCCAGTACTTC.

The chain is built from TRBV7-2 and TRBJ1-2; D possibly corresponds to TRBD1 (5 bases). In germline, CDR1 is SGHTA, CDR2 FQGNSA. Deletions cut 5 bases from V and 5 bases from J, with 21 bases between. The CDR3 consists of 16 residues. CDR3 DNA: TGTGCCAGCAGCCCCCCCTCCGGGACTCGGGGGTATGGCTACACCTTC. This encodes CASSPPSGTRGYGYTF.